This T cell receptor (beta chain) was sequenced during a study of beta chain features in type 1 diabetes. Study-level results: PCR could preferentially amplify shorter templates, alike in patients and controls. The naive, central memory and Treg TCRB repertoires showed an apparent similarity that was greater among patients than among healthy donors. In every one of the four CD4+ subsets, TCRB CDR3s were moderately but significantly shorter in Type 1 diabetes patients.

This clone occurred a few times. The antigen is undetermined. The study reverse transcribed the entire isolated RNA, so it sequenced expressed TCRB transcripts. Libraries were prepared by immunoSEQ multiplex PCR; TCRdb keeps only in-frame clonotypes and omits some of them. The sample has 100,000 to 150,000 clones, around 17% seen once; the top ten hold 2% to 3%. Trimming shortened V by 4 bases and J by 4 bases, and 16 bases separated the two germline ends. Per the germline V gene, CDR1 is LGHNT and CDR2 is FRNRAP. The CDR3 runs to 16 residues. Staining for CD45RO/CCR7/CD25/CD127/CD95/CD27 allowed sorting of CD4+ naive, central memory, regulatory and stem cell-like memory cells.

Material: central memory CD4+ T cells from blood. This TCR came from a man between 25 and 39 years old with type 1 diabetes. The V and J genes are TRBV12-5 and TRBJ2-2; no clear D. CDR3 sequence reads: CASGSSQRWGTGELFF. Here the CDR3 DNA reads TGTGCTAGTGGTTCCTCACAGAGATGGGGCACCGGGGAGCTGTTTTTT.